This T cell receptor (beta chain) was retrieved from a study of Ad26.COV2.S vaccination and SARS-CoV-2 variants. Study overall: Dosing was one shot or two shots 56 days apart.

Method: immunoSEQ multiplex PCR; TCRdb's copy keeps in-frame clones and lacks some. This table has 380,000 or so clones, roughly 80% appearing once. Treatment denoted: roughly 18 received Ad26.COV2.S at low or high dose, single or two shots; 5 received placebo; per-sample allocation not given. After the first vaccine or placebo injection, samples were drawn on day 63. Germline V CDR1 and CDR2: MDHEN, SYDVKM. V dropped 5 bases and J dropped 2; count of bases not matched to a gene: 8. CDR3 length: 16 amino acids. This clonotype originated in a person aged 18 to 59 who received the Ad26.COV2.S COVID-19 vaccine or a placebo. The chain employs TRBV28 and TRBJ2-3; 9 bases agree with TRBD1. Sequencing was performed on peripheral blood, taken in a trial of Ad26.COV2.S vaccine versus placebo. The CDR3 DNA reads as TGTGCCAGCAGTCCCCCGGGACAGGGATTCACAGATACGCAGTATTTT. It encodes CASSPPGQGFTDTQYF.